Each of the 12 T cell receptor beta chains below was sequenced from the same sample in a study of T-cell reconstitution after alpha-beta-depleted transplantation in children. Unique molecular identifiers were built into the TCRbeta library. TCRdb reanalysed the PCR reads using MiXCR and keeps one entry per CDR3 protein. The sample has around 600,000 distinct CDR3 sequences, roughly 17% seen once. This material consisted of PBMCs from the stem cell graft donor, taken from the stem cell graft. The receptors derive from a human donor who donated a stem cell graft to a child with acute myeloid leukemia.

This clonotype appeared many times. The chain carries TRBV29-1 and TRBJ1-2; 8 nucleotides agree with TRBD1. Germline V CDR1 and CDR2: SQVTM, ANQGSEA. With 7 bases clipped from V and 4 bases from J, the junction kept 11 bases outside the gene matches. The CDR3 is 14 residues long. CDR3 sequence reads: CSAATGGRSYGYTF. CDR3 bases: TGCAGCGCTGCAACAGGGGGGAGAAGCTATGGCTACACCTTC.

This clonotype was counted ten times or more. The rearrangement uses TRBV20-1 and TRBJ2-1; 8 nucleotides align to TRBD2. The CDR3 is 13 residues long. Germline CDR1 is DFQATT and CDR2 is SNEGSKA (reference sequence). V was clipped by 6 bases and J by 3 bases; unmatched bases: 4. The CDR3: CSALAGHYNEQFF. In DNA form, the CDR3 reads TGCAGTGCGCTAGCGGGTCACTACAATGAGCAGTTCTTC.

The chain's CDR3 is CASSLGTESEAFF. The CDR3 nucleotides are TGCGCCAGCAGCTTGGGCACAGAGAGCGAAGCTTTCTTT. The chain employs TRBV5-1 and TRBJ1-1; D gene uncertain. V lost 0 bases to trimming and J lost 8 bases, with 11 bases between them. In germline, CDR1 is SGHRS, CDR2 YFSETQ. This CDR3 has 13 amino acids.

A remark on this clonotype: Since a much larger clone is just one base distant, this may be a read error. The rearrangement links TRBV20-1 to TRBJ1-4; TRBD1 is a possible D gene (5 bases). Looked up from germline, CDR1 is DFQATT and CDR2 is SNEGSKA (reference sequence). The V end was cut by 7 bases, the J end by 7 bases, with 13 bases between. The CDR3 consists of 12 residues. The CDR3: CSEGDRGEKLFF. The CDR3 nucleotides read TGCAGTGAAGGGGACCGTGGTGAAAAACTGTTTTTT.

The chain recombines TRBV24-1 with TRBJ2-1; TRBD2 matches 7 bases. The ends lost 5 bases at V and 2 bases at J; junction bases unmatched: 11. CDR1 is KGHDR, CDR2 SFDVKD, per germline. The CDR3 spans 17 residues. CDR3 amino acids: CATSALAGTTTYNEQFF. In DNA, the CDR3 is TGTGCCACCAGTGCCCTGGCTGGGACTACTACCTACAATGAGCAGTTCTTC.

The table lists this clonotype with many counts. The rearrangement joins TRBV10-3 to TRBJ2-1; D is possibly TRBD2 (5 bases). CDR3 size: 13 residues. Trimming shortened V by 0 bases and J by 10 bases, and 10 bases separated the two germline ends. Germline CDR1 and CDR2: ENHRY and SYGVKD. CDR3 loop: CAISESPASEQFF. The CDR3 DNA is TGTGCCATCAGTGAGTCCCCCGCTAGCGAGCAGTTCTTC.

This clonotype was seen only a few times. The chain recombines TRBV7-2 with TRBJ2-3, with D unresolved. The CDR3 covers 13 residues. Per germline, CDR1 SGHTA and CDR2 FQGNSA. The germline V and J ends were trimmed by 6 bases and 0 bases, with 7 bases remaining between them. The CDR3 here is CASRYISTDTQYF. The CDR3 nucleotides read TGTGCCAGCAGATATATTAGCACAGATACGCAGTATTTT.

J is TRBJ2-2 and V is TRBV7-2, with D possibly TRBD2 on 6 matching bases. The CDR3 has 13 residues. CDR1 and CDR2 from the germline V gene are SGHTA and FQGNSA. The CDR3 loop reads CAGWGVNTGELFF. The CDR3 DNA reads TGTGCGGGCTGGGGGGTGAACACCGGGGAGCTGTTTTTT.

This clonotype came up many times. This chain uses TRBV10-3 with TRBJ2-1; D is undetermined. With 2 bases removed from V and 7 bases from J, the gap between germline ends came to 3 bases. This CDR3 has 11 amino acids. From germline, CDR1 is ENHRY and CDR2 SYGVKD. The CDR3: CAISEGNEQFF. The CDR3 bases are TGTGCCATCAGTGAGGGGAATGAGCAGTTCTTC.

This clonotype was counted many times. CDR3: CSATESGNSPLHF. The CDR3 coding sequence is TGCAGTGCAACAGAAAGCGGAAATTCACCCCTCCACTTT. The rearrangement links TRBV20-1 to TRBJ1-6; D gene uncertain. The germline CDR1 and CDR2 sequences are DFQATT and SNEGSKA (reference sequence). Trimming took off 6 bases at V and 7 bases at J, with 13 bases between the two ends. The CDR3 is 13 amino acids.

This clonotype was recorded many times. The chain joins TRBV6-1 to TRBJ2-1; possible D gene TRBD1, 5 bases. This CDR3 is 15 amino acids long. Germline V gives CDR1 MNHNS, CDR2 SASEGT. Deletions cut 4 bases from V and 2 bases from J, with 12 bases between. CDR3 coding DNA: TGTGCCAGCAGTGCTGACTGGGGCCCCTACAATGAGCAGTTCTTC. Translating gives CASSADWGPYNEQFF.

The chain couples TRBV29-1 to TRBJ2-1, with 7 bases aligning to TRBD2. The CDR3 is 13 residues long. Germline CDR1 reads SQVTM; CDR2 reads ANQGSEA. V lost 7 bases to trimming and J lost 4 bases; unmatched junction nucleotides: 7. CDR3: CSGFAGEYNEQFF. The CDR3 coding sequence is TGCAGCGGTTTTGCGGGGGAATACAATGAGCAGTTCTTC.